A single sample gave rise to the 21 T cell receptor beta chains below, sequenced in a study of blood T cell repertoires in COVID-19. Clones were read by immunoSEQ multiplex PCR, and TCRdb kept only the in-frame ones, dropping some. The sample records a few hundred thousand clones, 80% to 90% being singletons. The specimen sequenced was PBMCs or T cells enriched from blood (not recorded which). The receptor set was obtained from a man aged 25 to 40 who had recovered from COVID-19.

The count of this clone is one. The chain employs TRBV7-9 and TRBJ1-4, with a tentative D call TRBD1 (6 bases). This CDR3 region has 14 residues. Germline values: CDR1 SEHNR, CDR2 FQNEAQ (reference sequence). Deletions cut 7 bases from V and 5 bases from J, with 14 bases between. Here the CDR3 reads CASNKNQGNEKLFF. CDR3 nucleotides: TGTGCCAGCAACAAAAATCAGGGGAATGAAAAACTGTTTTTT.

The chain couples TRBV5-1 to TRBJ1-1; 9 bases align to TRBD1. Losses at the gene ends were 4 bases for V and 3 bases for J; bases not matched to a gene: 16. CDR1 is SGHRS and CDR2 is YFSETQ in the germline V gene. This CDR3 contains 18 residues. CDR3 sequence: CASSVGGQGVGWDTEAFF. The DNA of the CDR3 is TGCGCCAGCAGCGTGGGGGGACAGGGAGTAGGGTGGGACACTGAAGCTTTCTTT.

V gene TRBV7-8 combines with J gene TRBJ1-4, with D possibly being TRBD1 (6 bases). V dropped 5 bases and J dropped 3 bases, with 19 bases sitting between them. This CDR3 comprises 17 residues. The V gene's germline CDR1 is SGHVS and CDR2 FQNEAQ. This chain's CDR3 is CASSEDGGQRANEKLFF. Written as DNA, the CDR3 is TGTGCCAGCAGCGAAGACGGGGGGCAGCGGGCTAATGAAAAACTGTTTTTT.

The gene calls are TRBV5-8 and TRBJ1-3, with D possibly matching TRBD1 (5 bases). Trimming left V 1 base short and J 5 bases short, with 7 bases between. There are 13 residues in the CDR3. Germline V gene data show CDR1 as SGHTS and CDR2 as YDEGEE. CDR3 loop: CASSLPGRNTIYF. The CDR3 DNA reads as TGTGCCAGCAGCTTGCCAGGGAGAAACACCATATATTTT.

The chain couples TRBV5-6 to TRBJ1-2; 9 bases are shared with TRBD1. Germline V CDR1 and CDR2: SGHDT, YYEEEE. V shed 5 bases, J shed 7 bases, and the junction held 6 bases outside the gene matches. CDR3 size: 13 residues. The DNA of the CDR3 is TGTGCCAGCAGATGGGGACAGGGCCGTGGCTACACCTTC. Translated: CASRWGQGRGYTF.

The chain combines TRBV23-1 with TRBJ2-5; 9 nucleotides line up with TRBD1. TRBV23-1 is sorted into the ORF group, with uncertain function. The trim removed 8 bases at V and 0 bases at J, leaving 13 bases unmatched. This CDR3 contains 17 residues. As DNA, the CDR3 is TGCGCCAGCGGCCGAAGGGGGACAGGGAGGGACCAAGAGACCCAGTACTTC. Amino acid sequence: CASGRRGTGRDQETQYF.

The chain carries TRBV20-1 and TRBJ2-6; D possibly corresponds to TRBD1 (5 bases). CDR3 length: 16 residues. CDR1 and CDR2 from the germline V gene are DFQATT and SNEGSKA (reference sequence). V lost 3 bases and J lost 1, with 13 bases in between. The CDR3 here is CSASTGQKSGANVLTF. The DNA of the CDR3 is TGCAGTGCTAGTACAGGACAAAAATCTGGGGCCAACGTCCTGACTTTC.

The gene calls are TRBV19 and TRBJ1-5; 8 bases fit TRBD1. This CDR3 region has 17 residues. J lost 4 bases, V lost 8 bases, and 16 bases had no gene match. From germline, CDR1 is LNHDA and CDR2 SQIVND (reference sequence). The CDR3 sequence: CASANVNLDRENQPQHF. CDR3 in DNA: TGTGCCAGTGCAAATGTTAATTTGGACAGGGAGAATCAGCCCCAGCATTTT.

This clone was recorded once. The chain employs TRBV5-1 and TRBJ2-5; 7 bases agree with TRBD1. Germline CDR1 and CDR2: SGHRS and YFSETQ. The V segment lost 2 bases and the J segment 5 bases; nucleotides outside the gene matches: 6. The length of the CDR3 is 14 residues. CDR3: CASSFAGGGETQYF. CDR3 coding DNA: TGCGCCAGCAGCTTCGCAGGGGGTGGTGAGACCCAGTACTTC.

This chain links TRBV19 with TRBJ1-1, with 8 nucleotides matching TRBD1. From germline, CDR1 is LNHDA and CDR2 SQIVND (reference sequence). J gave up 4 bases and V 3 bases, and 7 bases lay outside the gene matches. CDR3 length equals 15 residues. This CDR3 is CASSIAGGMGTEAFF. CDR3 sequence (DNA): TGTGCCAGTAGTATCGCAGGGGGCATGGGCACTGAAGCTTTCTTT. Based on the CDR3 plus reference TRBV19 and TRBJ1-1, the full variable domain is DGGITQSPKYLFRKEGQNVTLSCEQNLNHDAMYWYRQDPGQGLRLIYYSQIVNDFQKGDIAEGYSVSREKKESFPLTVTSAQKNPTAFYLCASSIAGGMGTEAFFGQGTRLTVV.

About this clone itself: The sample has other DNA sequences that encode this CDR3 too. This sequence joins TRBV5-1 and TRBJ1-1; 7 positions agree with TRBD1. Losses at the gene ends were 4 bases for V and 2 bases for J; bases not matched to a gene: 5. This CDR3 has 14 amino acids. The germline CDR1 and CDR2 sequences are SGHRS and YFSETQ. As DNA, the CDR3 is TGCGCCAGCAGCGGGGGACAGCCTAACACTGAAGCTTTCTTT. Residues: CASSGGQPNTEAFF.

This clone has just a few counts. The chain employs TRBV6-5 and TRBJ2-7; no firm D call. This CDR3 has 15 amino acids. From germline, CDR1 is MNHEY and CDR2 SVGAGI. Trimming took off 6 bases at V and 0 bases at J, with 15 bases between the two ends. CDR3 protein: CASRVTLLSSYEQYF. The CDR3 nucleotides read TGTGCCAGCAGAGTGACACTCCTAAGCTCCTACGAGCAGTACTTC.

The chain is built from TRBV25-1 and TRBJ1-2; D is perhaps TRBD1 (5 bases). The CDR3 length is 9 residues. From germline, CDR1 is MGHDK and CDR2 SYGVNS. CDR3 DNA sequence: TGTGTCTTGTGGGGCGGCTACACCTTC. This translates into CVLWGGYTF.

The CDR3 sequence is CASSLGGRLETQYF. The CDR3 DNA is TGCGCCAGCAGCTTGGGGGGCAGATTGGAGACCCAGTACTTC. The rearrangement joins TRBV5-1 to TRBJ2-5; D may be TRBD1 (5 bases). Trimming removed 0 bases at V and 5 bases at J, with 11 bases between. The CDR3 has 14 residues. Germline CDR1 and CDR2: SGHRS and YFSETQ.

Note on this clone: Given the absence of the conserved phenylalanine or tryptophan at the CDR3 end, a read error is likely. The limits of the CDR3 on the DNA are not certain, so only TCRdb's listed CDR3 is given. J is TRBJ2-6 and V is TRBV19; no check of the table's D call, TRBD1, against the DNA was made. Germline V gene data show CDR1 as LNHDA and CDR2 as SQIVND (reference sequence). With termini counted, the CDR3 has 12 amino acids. The CDR3 is CASSIAPGQPIR.

This rearrangement joins TRBV5-8 to TRBJ2-1, with TRBD1 identical over 7 bases. V lost 6 bases to trimming and J lost 4 bases; unmatched junction nucleotides: 4. From germline, CDR1 is SGHTS and CDR2 YDEGEE. The CDR3 consists of 13 residues. The CDR3 coding sequence is TGTGCCAGCACCAACAGGGGATACAATGAGCAGTTCTTC. Translated: CASTNRGYNEQFF.

The chain is built from TRBV5-1 and TRBJ2-5, with D uncertain. The V end was cut by 1 base, the J end by 3 bases, with 10 bases between. Germline CDR1 reads SGHRS; CDR2 reads YFSETQ. This CDR3 comprises 14 residues. CDR3 loop: CASSLSRLEETQYF. CDR3 DNA sequence: TGCGCCAGCAGCTTGAGTCGGCTAGAAGAGACCCAGTACTTC.

This chain uses TRBV13 with TRBJ2-5; 9 positions match TRBD2. The length of the CDR3 is 16 residues. V was pared by 5 bases and J by 1 base, with 8 bases of the junction left unmatched. Germline CDR1 PRHDT, CDR2 FYEKMQ (reference sequence). The CDR3, as DNA: TGTGCCAGCAGCGATCGATTAGCGGGGGTCCAAGAGACCCAGTACTTC. Amino acids: CASSDRLAGVQETQYF.

The chain uses TRBV18 and TRBJ1-4, with a tentative D call TRBD1 (5 bases). V lost 1 base, J lost 6 bases, and 9 bases lay in between. Per germline, CDR1 KGHSH and CDR2 LQKENI. This CDR3 spans 14 amino acids. Written as DNA, the CDR3 is TGTGCCAGCTCACCACTTGGAGGGGATGAAAAACTGTTTTTT. Its translation: CASSPLGGDEKLFF. Together with reference TRBV18 and TRBJ1-4, the CDR3 gives the full variable domain: NAGVMQNPRHLVRRRGQEARLRCSPMKGHSHVYWYRQLPEEGLKFMVYLQKENIIDESGMPKERFSAEFPKEGPSILRIQQVVRGDSAAYFCASSPLGGDEKLFFGSGTQLSVL.

This clone occurred many times. The J gene is TRBJ2-1, the V gene TRBV30; D may be TRBD1 (5 bases). CDR1 and CDR2 (germline): GTSNPN, SVGIG (reference sequence). CDR3 length: 15 amino acids. Trimming took 0 bases from V and 4 from J, leaving 13 bases between them. CDR3 sequence (DNA): TGTGCCTGGAGTGTACAGGAAACTAATTACAATGAGCAGTTCTTC. Residues: CAWSVQETNYNEQFF.

The count of this clone is one. The chain has TRBV5-1 and TRBJ2-7; 8 bases align to TRBD1. Germline CDR1 is SGHRS and CDR2 is YFSETQ. This CDR3 region has 16 residues. V lost 0 bases and J lost 3; bases outside the gene matches: 8. The CDR3 bases are TGCGCCAGCAGCTTGGGGGCGGCAGGGGGCTACTACGAGCAGTACTTC. Its translation is CASSLGAAGGYYEQYF.